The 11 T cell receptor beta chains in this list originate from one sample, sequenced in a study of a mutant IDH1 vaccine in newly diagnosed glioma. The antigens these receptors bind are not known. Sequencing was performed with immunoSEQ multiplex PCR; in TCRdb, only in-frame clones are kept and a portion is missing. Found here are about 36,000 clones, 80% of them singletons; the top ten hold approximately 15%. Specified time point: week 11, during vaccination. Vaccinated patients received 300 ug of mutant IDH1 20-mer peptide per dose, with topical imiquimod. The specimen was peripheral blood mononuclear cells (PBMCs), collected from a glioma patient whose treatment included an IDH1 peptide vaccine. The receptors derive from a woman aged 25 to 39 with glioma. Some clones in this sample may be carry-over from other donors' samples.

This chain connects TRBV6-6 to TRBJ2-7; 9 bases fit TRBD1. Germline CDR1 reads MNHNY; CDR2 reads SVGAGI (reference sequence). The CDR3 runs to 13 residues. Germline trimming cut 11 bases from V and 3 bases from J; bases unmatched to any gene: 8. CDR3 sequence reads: CAGGTGKIYEQYF. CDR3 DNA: TGTGCCGGCGGGACAGGGAAAATCTACGAGCAGTACTTC.

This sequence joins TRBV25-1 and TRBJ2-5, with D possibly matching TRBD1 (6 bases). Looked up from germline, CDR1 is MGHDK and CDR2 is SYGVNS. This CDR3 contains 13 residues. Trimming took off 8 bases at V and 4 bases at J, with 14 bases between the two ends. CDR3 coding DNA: TGTGCCAGCGCATACAGGGACCCAGAGACCCAGTACTTC. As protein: CASAYRDPETQYF.

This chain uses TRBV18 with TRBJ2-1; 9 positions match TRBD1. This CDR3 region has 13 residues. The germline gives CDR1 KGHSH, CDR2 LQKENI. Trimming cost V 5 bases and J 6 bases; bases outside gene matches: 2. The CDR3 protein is CASSSTGGNEQFF. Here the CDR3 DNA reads TGTGCCAGCTCATCGACAGGGGGCAATGAGCAGTTCTTC.

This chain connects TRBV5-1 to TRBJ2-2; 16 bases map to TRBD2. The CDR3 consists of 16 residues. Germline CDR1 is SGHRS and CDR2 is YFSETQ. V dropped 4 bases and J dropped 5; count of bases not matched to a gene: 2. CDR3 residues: CASSMGLAGGTGELFF. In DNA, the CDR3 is TGCGCCAGCAGCATGGGACTAGCGGGAGGGACCGGGGAGCTGTTTTTT.

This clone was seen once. The chain's CDR3 is CASLKRADRGDENIQYF. In nucleotides, the CDR3 is TGCGCCAGCCTCAAGCGAGCGGACAGAGGGGACGAAAACATTCAGTACTTC. This sequence joins TRBV23-1 and TRBJ2-4; possible D gene TRBD1, 6 bases. TRBV23-1 is designated an ORF whose function remains uncertain. The CDR3 runs 17 residues. Between the trimmed V and J ends, which lost 8 bases and 5 bases, there was a span of 25 bases.

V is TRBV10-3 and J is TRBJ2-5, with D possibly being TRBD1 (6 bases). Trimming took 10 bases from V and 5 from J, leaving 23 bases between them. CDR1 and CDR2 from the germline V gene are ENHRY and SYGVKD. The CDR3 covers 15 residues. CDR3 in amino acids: CASRALTGSGETQYF. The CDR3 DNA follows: TGTGCCAGCAGGGCTCTGACAGGCTCAGGGGAGACCCAGTACTTC.

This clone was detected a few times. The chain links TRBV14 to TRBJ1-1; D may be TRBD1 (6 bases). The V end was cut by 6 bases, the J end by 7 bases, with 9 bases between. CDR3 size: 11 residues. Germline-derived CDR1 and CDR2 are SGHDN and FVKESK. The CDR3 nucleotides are TGTGCCAGCAGGGGGGCGAATGAAGCTTTCTTT. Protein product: CASRGANEAFF.

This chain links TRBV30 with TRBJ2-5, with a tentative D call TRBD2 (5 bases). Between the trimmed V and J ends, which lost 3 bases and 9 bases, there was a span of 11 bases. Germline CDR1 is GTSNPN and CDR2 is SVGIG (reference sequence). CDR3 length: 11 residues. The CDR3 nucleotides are TGTGCCTGGAGCGGGGAGATAGCCCAGTACTTC. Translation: CAWSGEIAQYF.

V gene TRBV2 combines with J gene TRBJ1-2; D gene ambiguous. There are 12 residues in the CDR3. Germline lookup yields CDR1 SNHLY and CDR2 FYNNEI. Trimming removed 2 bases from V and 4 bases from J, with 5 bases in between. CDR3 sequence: CASSELIYGYTF. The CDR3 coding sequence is TGTGCCAGCAGTGAACTGATCTATGGCTACACCTTC.

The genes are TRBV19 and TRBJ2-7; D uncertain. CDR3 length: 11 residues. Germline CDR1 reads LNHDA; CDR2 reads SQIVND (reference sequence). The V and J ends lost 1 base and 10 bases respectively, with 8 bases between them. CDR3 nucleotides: TGTGCCAGTAGTATAGTAAAGCTACAGTACTTC. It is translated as CASSIVKLQYF.

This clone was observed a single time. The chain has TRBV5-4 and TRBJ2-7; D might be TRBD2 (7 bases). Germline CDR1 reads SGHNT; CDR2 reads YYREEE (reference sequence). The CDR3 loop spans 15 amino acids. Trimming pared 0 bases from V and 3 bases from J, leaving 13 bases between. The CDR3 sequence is CASSLDGGGNYEQYF. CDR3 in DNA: TGTGCCAGCAGCTTGGACGGCGGGGGCAACTACGAGCAGTACTTC. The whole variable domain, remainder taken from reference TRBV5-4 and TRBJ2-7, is ETGVTQSPTHLIKTRGQQVTLRCSSQSGHNTVSWYQQALGQGPQFIFQYYREEENGRGNFPPRFSGLQFPNYSSELNVNALELDDSALYLCASSLDGGGNYEQYFGPGTRLTVT.